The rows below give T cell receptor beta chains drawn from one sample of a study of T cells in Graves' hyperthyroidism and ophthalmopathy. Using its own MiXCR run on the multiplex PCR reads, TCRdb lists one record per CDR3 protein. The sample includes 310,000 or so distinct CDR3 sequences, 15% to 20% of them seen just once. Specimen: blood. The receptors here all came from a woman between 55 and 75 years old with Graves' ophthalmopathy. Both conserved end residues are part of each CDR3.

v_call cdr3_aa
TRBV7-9 CASSFGGGHETQYF
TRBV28 CASSESSGANVLTF
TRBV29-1 CSVTSGTGNYEQYF
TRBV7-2 CASSRDYGYEQYF
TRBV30 CAWSRASGAYNEQFF
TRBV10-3 CAISLAAGGYTF
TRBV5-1 CASSLRPDRNNEKLFF
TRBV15 CATSRSLALPGNTIYF
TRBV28 CASSFIKGAQYF
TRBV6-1 CATQRGTGDNEQFF
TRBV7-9 CASSLGQVYNEQFF
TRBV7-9 CASSPTGQGYNEQFF
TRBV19 CASSNGGGRVLHQPQHF
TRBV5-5 CASSLQGARDTEAFF
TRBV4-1 CASSPGLEMNTEAFF
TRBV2 CASGSEWDNEQFF
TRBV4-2 CASSRGTSGQETQYF
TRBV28 CASSFPQDSSYNEQFF
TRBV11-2 CASSLQTGIYGYTF
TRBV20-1 CSARLDSAAYGYTF
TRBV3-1 CASSQAGSGEQYF
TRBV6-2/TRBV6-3 CASSYSRTAYQPQHF
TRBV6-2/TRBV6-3 CASSPGTAINEKLFF
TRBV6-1 CASIPGLRGTQYF
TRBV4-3 CASSQDGGQGADTQYF
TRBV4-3 CASSQDGREKLFF